These 15 T cell receptor beta chains came from one sample sequenced in a study of cytomegalovirus exposure and HLA in healthy donors. The study ran its PCR with 60 Vbeta and 13 Jbeta primers. The data were produced by immunoSEQ multiplex PCR, yet TCRdb's version contains in-frame clones alone and is incomplete. The sample carries 110,000 to 150,000 clones, over 70% recorded once. Material for sequencing was PBMCs. The receptors were sampled from a woman between 40 and 55 years old in good health and CMV-seronegative.

The V gene is TRBV20-1, the J gene TRBJ1-1; D uncertain. Trimming removed 4 bases from V and 10 bases from J, with 10 bases in between. This CDR3 region has 10 residues. Germline CDR1 reads DFQATT; CDR2 reads SNEGSKA (reference sequence). CDR3 bases: TGCAGTGCTACCGAGGGCCCAGCTTTCTTT. Amino acids: CSATEGPAFF.

The sample holds one count of this clone. This sequence joins TRBV6-5 and TRBJ1-4, with TRBD1 as a possible D gene (5 bases). The CDR3 spans 16 residues. Germline V gene sequence: CDR1 MNHEY, CDR2 SVGAGI. Trimming cost V 0 bases and J 5 bases, with 13 bases left between them. For the CDR3, the DNA is TGTGCCAGCAGTTACTCAACTGGCCGGGGGAATGAAAAACTGTTTTTT. It specifies CASSYSTGRGNEKLFF.

The CDR3 sequence is CASSLGGGRFYYEQYF. CDR3 coding DNA: TGTGCCAGCAGCTTAGGAGGAGGCAGGTTTTACTACGAGCAGTACTTC. The V call is TRBV7-2, the J call TRBJ2-7, with a tentative D call TRBD2 (5 bases). The ends were cut back, 1 base at V and 3 bases at J, with 16 bases in the middle. This CDR3 has 16 residues. Germline V gives CDR1 SGHTA, CDR2 FQGNSA. The full variable domain, completed using reference TRBV7-2 and TRBJ2-7, is GAGVSQSPSNKVTEKGKDVELRCDPISGHTALYWYRQSLGQGLEFLIYFQGNSAPDKSGLPSDRFSAERTGGSVSTLTIQRTQQEDSAVYLCASSLGGGRFYYEQYFGPGTRLTVT.

A few counts support this clone. The V call is TRBV19, the J call TRBJ1-2; TRBD1 might be the D (5 bases). The CDR3 runs 15 residues. Germline CDR1 reads LNHDA; CDR2 reads SQIVND (reference sequence). The V end lost 3 bases, the J end lost 3 bases, and 14 bases lay between the germline ends. CDR3 DNA: TGTGCCAGTAGTATTCGAATCGGGGGTGACTATGGCTACACCTTC. Encoded protein: CASSIRIGGDYGYTF.

This clone was seen a few times. J is TRBJ1-2 and V is TRBV18; 7 nucleotides agree with TRBD1. The CDR3 covers 14 residues. V dropped 2 bases and J dropped 8; count of bases not matched to a gene: 8. CDR1 and CDR2 from the germline V gene are KGHSH and LQKENI. CDR3 coding DNA: TGTGCCAGCTCACCAAGCGACAGGGTTGGCGGCTACACCTTC. This sequence encodes CASSPSDRVGGYTF.

V and J are TRBV7-2 and TRBJ1-1; D might be TRBD1 (6 bases). The CDR3 has 15 amino acids. Germline lookup yields CDR1 SGHTA and CDR2 FQGNSA. Trimming removed 6 bases at V and 6 bases at J, with 20 bases between. CDR3 amino acids: CASRGRGGWLAEAFF. CDR3 bases: TGTGCCAGCAGGGGTAGGGGGGGGTGGTTAGCTGAAGCTTTCTTT.

CDR3 nucleotides: TGTGCCAGCAGTTACGAGGGCGACTCATCCTACGAGCAGTACTTC. Encoded protein: CASSYEGDSSYEQYF. The V and J genes are TRBV6-5 and TRBJ2-4; a possible D gene is TRBD2 (5 bases). The closer fit of TRBJ2-7 to the DNA end suggests the J call may be wrong. Germline CDR1 is MNHEY and CDR2 is SVGAGI. This CDR3 is built from 15 residues.

The rearrangement joins TRBV10-3 to TRBJ1-1; no reliable D call. The germline V gene encodes CDR1 ENHRY and CDR2 SYGVKD. Deletions cut 3 bases from V and 1 base from J, with 12 bases between. The CDR3 extends over 15 amino acids. The CDR3, as DNA: TGTGCCATCAGTGAAGGAGTAGGAAAGAACACTGAAGCTTTCTTT. It translates to CAISEGVGKNTEAFF.

This sequence joins TRBV28 and TRBJ1-5; no clear D gene. Germline-derived CDR1 and CDR2 are MDHEN and SYDVKM. The germline V and J ends were trimmed by 1 base and 4 bases, with 11 bases remaining between them. The CDR3 is 15 residues long. CDR3 nucleotides: TGTGCCAGCAGTTTATCAGACCCTAGGAATCAGCCCCAGCATTTT. Protein sequence: CASSLSDPRNQPQHF.

The J gene is TRBJ2-7, the V gene TRBV29-1, with 11 nucleotides matching TRBD1. Trimming removed 1 base from V and 5 bases from J; junction bases left unmatched: 7. CDR3 length: 15 amino acids. In germline, CDR1 is SQVTM, CDR2 ANQGSEA. The CDR3 is CSVEGTGGLRDEQYF. The CDR3 bases are TGCAGCGTTGAAGGGACAGGGGGCCTTCGGGACGAGCAGTACTTC.

CDR3 DNA sequence: TGTGCCAGCAGTTATGTAACAGGGAGCACCGGGGAGCTGTTTTTT. Amino acid sequence: CASSYVTGSTGELFF. The V gene is TRBV6-5, the J gene TRBJ2-2, with D possibly TRBD1 on 6 matching bases. V gave up 3 bases and J gave up 4 bases, with 12 bases separating them. This CDR3 comprises 15 residues. Germline CDR1 is MNHEY and CDR2 is SVGAGI.

In this sample, this clone turned up a few times. This chain uses TRBV18 with TRBJ1-1; D remains unclear. V was pared by 3 bases and J by 0 bases, with 11 bases between. Per the germline V gene, CDR1 is KGHSH and CDR2 is LQKENI. There are 15 residues in the CDR3. The CDR3 coding sequence is TGTGCCAGCTCACCGAGGCCCCTCATGAACACTGAAGCTTTCTTT. Encoded protein: CASSPRPLMNTEAFF. The full variable domain, its missing parts supplied by reference TRBV18 and TRBJ1-1, is NAGVMQNPRHLVRRRGQEARLRCSPMKGHSHVYWYRQLPEEGLKFMVYLQKENIIDESGMPKERFSAEFPKEGPSILRIQQVVRGDSAAYFCASSPRPLMNTEAFFGQGTRLTVV.

This chain connects TRBV19 to TRBJ1-5; 10 bases agree with TRBD1. J gave up 6 bases and V 5 bases, and 4 bases lay outside the gene matches. The CDR3 length is 14 residues. Germline V lookup: CDR1 LNHDA, CDR2 SQIVND (reference sequence). For the CDR3, the DNA is TGTGCCAGTAGTGACAGGGGGCAGGGTCAGCCCCAGCATTTT. The encoded protein is CASSDRGQGQPQHF. Together with reference TRBV19 and TRBJ1-5, the CDR3 gives the full variable domain: DGGITQSPKYLFRKEGQNVTLSCEQNLNHDAMYWYRQDPGQGLRLIYYSQIVNDFQKGDIAEGYSVSREKKESFPLTVTSAQKNPTAFYLCASSDRGQGQPQHFGDGTRLSIL.

V and J are TRBV30 and TRBJ1-5; D gene ambiguous. Trimming left V 3 bases short and J 4 bases short, with 10 bases between. In germline, CDR1 is GTSNPN, CDR2 SVGIG (reference sequence). The CDR3 is 13 amino acids. The CDR3 nucleotides read TGTGCCTGGAGCCTGATGGAGAATCAGCCCCAGCATTTT. It translates to CAWSLMENQPQHF.

The chain is built from TRBV15 and TRBJ1-1; TRBD1 might be the D (5 bases). Trimming cost V 0 bases and J 4 bases, with 12 bases left between them. Germline V gene data show CDR1 as LNHNV and CDR2 as YYDKDF (reference sequence). This CDR3 has 15 amino acids. This CDR3 is CATSRDGRGGTEAFF. The CDR3 DNA reads TGTGCCACCAGCAGAGATGGTAGGGGAGGCACTGAAGCTTTCTTT.